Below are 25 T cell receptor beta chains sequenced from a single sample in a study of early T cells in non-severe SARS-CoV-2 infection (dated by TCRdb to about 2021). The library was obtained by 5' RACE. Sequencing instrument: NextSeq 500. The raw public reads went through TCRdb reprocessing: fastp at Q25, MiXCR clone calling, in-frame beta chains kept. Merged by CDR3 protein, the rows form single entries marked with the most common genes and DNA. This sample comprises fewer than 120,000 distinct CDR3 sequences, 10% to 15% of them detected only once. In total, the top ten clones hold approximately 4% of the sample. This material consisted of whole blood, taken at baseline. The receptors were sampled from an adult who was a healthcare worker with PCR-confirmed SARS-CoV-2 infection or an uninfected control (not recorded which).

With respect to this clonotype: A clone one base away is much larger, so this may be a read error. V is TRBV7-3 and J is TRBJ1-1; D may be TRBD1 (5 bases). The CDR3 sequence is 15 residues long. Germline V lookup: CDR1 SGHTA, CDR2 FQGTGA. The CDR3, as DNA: TGTGCCGGCAGCTTAGAGGCCTCAGGGAGGTCTGAAGCTTTCTTT. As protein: CAGSLEASGRSEAFF.

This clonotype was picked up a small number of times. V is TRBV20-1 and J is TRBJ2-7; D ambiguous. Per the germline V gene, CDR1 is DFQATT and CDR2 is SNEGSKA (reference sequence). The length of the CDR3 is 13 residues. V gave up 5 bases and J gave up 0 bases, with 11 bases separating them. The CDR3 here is CSAGISGSYEQYF. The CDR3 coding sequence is TGCAGTGCTGGGATTTCTGGCTCCTACGAGCAGTACTTC.

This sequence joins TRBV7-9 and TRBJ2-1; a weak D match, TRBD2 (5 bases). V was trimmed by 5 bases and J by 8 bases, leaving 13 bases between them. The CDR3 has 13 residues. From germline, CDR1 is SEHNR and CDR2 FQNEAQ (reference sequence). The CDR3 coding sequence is TGTGCCAGCAGCGCGGGCCCCGGGGATGAGCAGTTCTTC. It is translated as CASSAGPGDEQFF.

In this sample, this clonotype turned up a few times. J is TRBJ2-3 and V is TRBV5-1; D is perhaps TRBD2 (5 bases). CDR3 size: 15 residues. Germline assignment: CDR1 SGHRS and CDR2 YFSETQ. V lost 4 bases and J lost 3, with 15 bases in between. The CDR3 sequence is CASSLVAGRTDTQYF. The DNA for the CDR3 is TGCGCCAGCAGCCTTGTTGCGGGTCGGACAGATACGCAGTATTTT.

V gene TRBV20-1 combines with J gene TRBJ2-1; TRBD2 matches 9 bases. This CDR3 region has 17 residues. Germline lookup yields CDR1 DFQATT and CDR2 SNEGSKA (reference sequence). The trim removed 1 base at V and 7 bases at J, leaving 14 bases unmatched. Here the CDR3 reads CSARAPPSGGTLNEQFF. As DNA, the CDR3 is TGCAGTGCTAGAGCTCCTCCGAGCGGGGGGACGTTGAATGAGCAGTTCTTC.

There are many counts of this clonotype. The CDR3 DNA sequence: TGTGCCAGCGCTACCGGCAGGGGGCATGGCTACACCTTC. It is translated as CASATGRGHGYTF. V and J are TRBV4-2 and TRBJ1-2; 8 bases align to TRBD1. The V segment lost 8 bases and the J segment 6 bases; nucleotides outside the gene matches: 8. The CDR3 consists of 13 residues. Germline CDR1 reads LGHNA; CDR2 reads YNFKEQ.

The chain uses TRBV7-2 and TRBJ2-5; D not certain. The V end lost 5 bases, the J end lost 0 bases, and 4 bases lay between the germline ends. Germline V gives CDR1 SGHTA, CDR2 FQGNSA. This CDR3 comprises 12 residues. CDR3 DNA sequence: TGTGCCAGCAGCCGGAACCAAGAGACCCAGTACTTC. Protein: CASSRNQETQYF.

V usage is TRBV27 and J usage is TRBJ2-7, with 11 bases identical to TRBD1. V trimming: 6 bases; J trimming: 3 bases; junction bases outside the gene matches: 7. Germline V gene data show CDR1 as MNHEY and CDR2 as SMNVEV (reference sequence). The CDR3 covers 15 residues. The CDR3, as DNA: TGTGCCAGCAGGGCCGGGACAGGGGGGTACTACGAGCAGTACTTC. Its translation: CASRAGTGGYYEQYF.

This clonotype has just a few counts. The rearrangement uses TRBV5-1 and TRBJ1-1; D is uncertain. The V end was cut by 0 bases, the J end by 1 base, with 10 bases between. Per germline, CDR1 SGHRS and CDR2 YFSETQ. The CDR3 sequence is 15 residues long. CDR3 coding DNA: TGCGCCAGCAGCTTGGTGGGCACGGCGAACACTGAAGCTTTCTTT. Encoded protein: CASSLVGTANTEAFF.

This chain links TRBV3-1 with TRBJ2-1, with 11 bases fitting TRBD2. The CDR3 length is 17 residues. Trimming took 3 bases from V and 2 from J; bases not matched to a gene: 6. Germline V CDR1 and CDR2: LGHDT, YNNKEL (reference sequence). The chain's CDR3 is CASSHGSGRDPYNEQFF. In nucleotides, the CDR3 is TGTGCCAGCAGCCACGGTAGCGGGAGGGATCCCTACAATGAGCAGTTCTTC.

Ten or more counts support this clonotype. The CDR3, as DNA: TGTGCCACCAGCTCGGGGAGTTCACCCCTCCACTTT. Translating it yields CATSSGSSPLHF. The genes are TRBV15 and TRBJ1-6; no clear D gene. CDR3 length: 12 residues. Per the germline V gene, CDR1 is LNHNV and CDR2 is YYDKDF (reference sequence). V was pared by 5 bases and J by 9 bases, with 8 bases between.

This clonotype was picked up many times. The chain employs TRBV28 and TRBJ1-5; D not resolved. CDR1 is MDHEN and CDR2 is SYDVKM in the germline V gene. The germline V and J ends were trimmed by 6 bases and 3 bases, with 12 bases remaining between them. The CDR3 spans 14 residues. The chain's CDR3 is CASRAAQVNQPQHF. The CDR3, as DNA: TGTGCCAGCAGGGCCGCCCAGGTCAATCAGCCCCAGCATTTT. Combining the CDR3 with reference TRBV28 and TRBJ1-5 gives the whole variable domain DVKVTQSSRYLVKRTGEKVFLECVQDMDHENMFWYRQDPGLGLRLIYFSYDVKMKEKGDIPEGYSVSREKKERFSLILESASTNQTSMYLCASRAAQVNQPQHFGDGTRLSIL.

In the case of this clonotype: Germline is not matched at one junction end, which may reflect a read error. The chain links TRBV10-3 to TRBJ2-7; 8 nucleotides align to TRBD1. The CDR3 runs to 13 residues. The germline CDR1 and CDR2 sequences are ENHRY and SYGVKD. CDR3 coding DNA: TGTGTCATCAGTCTGACAGGGGACTACGAGCAGTACTTC. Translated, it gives CVISLTGDYEQYF.

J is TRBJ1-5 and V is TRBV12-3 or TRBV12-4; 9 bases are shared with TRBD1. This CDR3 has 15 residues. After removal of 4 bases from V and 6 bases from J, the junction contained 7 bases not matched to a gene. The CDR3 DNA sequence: TGTGCCAGCAGTTCCCGGGACAGGGTAGGTCAGCCCCAGCATTTT. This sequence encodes CASSSRDRVGQPQHF.

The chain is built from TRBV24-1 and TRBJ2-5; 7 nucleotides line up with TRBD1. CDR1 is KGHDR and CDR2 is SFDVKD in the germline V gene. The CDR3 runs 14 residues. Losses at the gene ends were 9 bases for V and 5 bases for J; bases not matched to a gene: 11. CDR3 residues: CATAQTGFAETQYF. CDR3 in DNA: TGTGCCACCGCACAGACAGGGTTCGCGGAGACCCAGTACTTC.

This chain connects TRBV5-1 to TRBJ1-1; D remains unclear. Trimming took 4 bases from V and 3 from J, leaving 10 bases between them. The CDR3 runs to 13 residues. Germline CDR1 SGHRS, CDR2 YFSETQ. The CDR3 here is CASSPKADTEAFF. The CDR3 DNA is TGCGCCAGCAGCCCCAAAGCTGACACTGAAGCTTTCTTT.

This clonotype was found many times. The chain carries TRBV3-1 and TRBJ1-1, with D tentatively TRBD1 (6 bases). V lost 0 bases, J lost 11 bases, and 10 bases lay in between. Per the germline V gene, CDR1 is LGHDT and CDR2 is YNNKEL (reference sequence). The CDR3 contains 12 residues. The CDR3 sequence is CASSQDVTGAFF. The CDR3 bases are TGTGCCAGCAGCCAAGATGTCACAGGGGCTTTCTTT. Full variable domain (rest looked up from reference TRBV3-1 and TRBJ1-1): DTAVSQTPKYLVTQMGNDKSIKCEQNLGHDTMYWYKQDSKKFLKIMFSYNNKELIINETVPNRFSPKSPDKAHLNLHINSLELGDSAVYFCASSQDVTGAFFGQGTRLTVV.

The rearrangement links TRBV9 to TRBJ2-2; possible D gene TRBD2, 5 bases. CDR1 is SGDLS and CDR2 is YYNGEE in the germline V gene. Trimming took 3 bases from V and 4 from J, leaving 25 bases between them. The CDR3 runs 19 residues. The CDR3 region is CASSAKDTIHPRGTGELFF. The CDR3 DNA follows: TGTGCCAGCAGCGCTAAAGACACCATCCACCCCCGGGGCACCGGGGAGCTGTTTTTT.

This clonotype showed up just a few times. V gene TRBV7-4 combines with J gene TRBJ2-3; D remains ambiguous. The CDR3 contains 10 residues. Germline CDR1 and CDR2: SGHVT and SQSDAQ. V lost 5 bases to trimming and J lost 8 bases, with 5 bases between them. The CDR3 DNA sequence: TGTGCCAGCAGCCACTGTACGCAGTATTTT. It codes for CASSHCTQYF.

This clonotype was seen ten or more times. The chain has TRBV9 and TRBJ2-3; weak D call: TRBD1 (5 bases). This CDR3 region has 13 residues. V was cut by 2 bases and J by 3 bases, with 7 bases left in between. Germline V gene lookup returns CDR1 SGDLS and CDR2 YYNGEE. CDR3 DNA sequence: TGTGCCAGCAGCGTTCAGGGAACAGATACGCAGTATTTT. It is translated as CASSVQGTDTQYF.

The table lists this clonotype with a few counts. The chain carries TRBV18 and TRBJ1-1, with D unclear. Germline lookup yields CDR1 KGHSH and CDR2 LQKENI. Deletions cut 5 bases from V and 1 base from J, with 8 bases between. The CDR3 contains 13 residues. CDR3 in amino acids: CASSAGRNTEAFF. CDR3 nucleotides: TGTGCCAGCTCAGCCGGACGGAACACTGAAGCTTTCTTT.

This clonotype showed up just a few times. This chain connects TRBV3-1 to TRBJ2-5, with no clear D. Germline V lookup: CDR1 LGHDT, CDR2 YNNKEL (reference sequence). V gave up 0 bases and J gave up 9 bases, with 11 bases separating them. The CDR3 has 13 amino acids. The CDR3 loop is CASSQEWYESQYF. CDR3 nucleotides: TGTGCCAGCAGCCAAGAATGGTACGAATCCCAGTACTTC.

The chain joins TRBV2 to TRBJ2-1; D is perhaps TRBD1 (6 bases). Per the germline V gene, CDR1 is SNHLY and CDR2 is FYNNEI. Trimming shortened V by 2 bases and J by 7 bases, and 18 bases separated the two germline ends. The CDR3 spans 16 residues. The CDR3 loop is CASSEQGTSMGNEQFF. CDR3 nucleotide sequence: TGTGCCAGCAGTGAACAGGGGACATCCATGGGGAATGAGCAGTTCTTC.

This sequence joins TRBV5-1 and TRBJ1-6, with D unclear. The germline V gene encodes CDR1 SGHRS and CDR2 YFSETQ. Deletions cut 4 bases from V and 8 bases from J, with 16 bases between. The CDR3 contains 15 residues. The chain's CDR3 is CASSSDRPNYSPLHF. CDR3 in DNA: TGCGCCAGCAGCAGCGACCGTCCAAACTATTCACCCCTCCACTTT.

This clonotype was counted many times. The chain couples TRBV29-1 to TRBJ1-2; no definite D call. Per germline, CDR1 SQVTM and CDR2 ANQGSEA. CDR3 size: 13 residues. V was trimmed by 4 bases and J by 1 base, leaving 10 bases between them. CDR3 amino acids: CSVGTRGNYGYTF. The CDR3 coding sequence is TGCAGCGTTGGTACTCGGGGTAACTATGGCTACACCTTC.